This T cell receptor (beta chain) was identified during a study of control samples from healthy donors and cancer patients. V was pared by 10 bases and J by 5 bases, with 18 bases between. Germline V gives CDR1 ENHRY, CDR2 SYGVKD. The CDR3 is 13 amino acids. Some clones are missing from TCRdb's copy, which holds only in-frame ones; the method was immunoSEQ multiplex PCR. The table lists about 270,000 clones, almost 85% of them singletons. This clone was picked up one time. Material: PBMCs. This chain joins TRBV10-3 and TRBJ2-7; D may be TRBD1 or TRBD2 (5 bases each). The TCR comes from a woman in her sixties with lung cancer. The chain's CDR3 is CATVPQGSDEQYF. The DNA for the CDR3 is TGTGCCACCGTGCCCCAGGGTAGCGACGAGCAGTACTTC.